This T cell receptor (beta chain) was observed in a study of T cells in Graves' hyperthyroidism and ophthalmopathy. Study-level background: Peripheral blood draws took place at initial diagnosis, ahead of any treatment. Study-wide results and limits: Among thyroid clonotypes expanded above 0.001, most also appeared in blood.

This clonotype showed up many times. Its cognate antigen is unknown. Using RNA transcripts as the source, TCR beta CDR3 regions were amplified. The HTBI set primed first-round TCR CDR3 RT-PCR. TCRdb re-derived calls from the multiplex PCR reads in MiXCR, one entry per CDR3 protein. Of hundreds of thousands of distinct CDR3 sequences in the sample, roughly 20% were seen once. In making diagnoses, clinical symptoms, serum thyroxine and TRAb, thyroid ultrasound and orbital computed tomography were all used. This clonotype was obtained from a man between 45 and 60 years old with Graves' ophthalmopathy. The sequenced sample consisted of blood.

The CDR3 protein is CASSLAQISTGELFF. As DNA, the CDR3 is TGTGCCAGCAGCTTAGCACAGATTAGCACCGGGGAGCTGTTTTTT. The chain is built from TRBV11-2 and TRBJ2-2, with no clear D. The V gene lost 1 base and the J gene lost 4 bases, with 10 bases spanning the gap. The germline CDR1 and CDR2 sequences are SGHAT and FQNNGV. This CDR3 spans 15 amino acids.